This TCR beta chain was captured in a study of OX40 agonist ivuxolimab in advanced cancers. Regarding the complete study: The costimulatory receptor OX40 (CD134) was targeted by ivuxolimab, a fully human IgG2 agonistic monoclonal antibody. Intravenous ivuxolimab was administered to patients every 2 weeks at six dose levels: 0.01, 0.1, 0.3, 1.5, 3 and 10 mg/kg. Of the 50 to 55 dose-escalation patients, hepatocellular carcinoma was present in roughly 19, melanoma in around 15, renal cell carcinoma in 9 and head and neck cancer in 9. In the dose-escalation cohort, 70% to 90% of patients were male, and the mean age was 60 years with a range of roughly 20 to 85. Patients were allowed to have had prior anti-PD-1, anti-PD-L1 or anti-CTLA-4 therapy, and roughly 40% of the dose-escalation patients had been treated with checkpoint inhibitors. Partial responses occurred in three dose-escalation patients: two with cutaneous melanoma and one with hepatocellular carcinoma. The point of sequencing TCRbeta in the periphery was to test whether ivuxolimab changed TCR sequence diversity and drove clonal T-cell expansion. The paper reports the monotherapy dose-escalation portion (N = 52 patients) of the phase I ivuxolimab trial.

The trial excluded patients who had a history of autoimmune disease or who were on systemic immunosuppression. Peripheral blood for TCR sequencing was drawn from every dose cohort at baseline, at cycle 4 day 1 and at cycle 7 day 1. The samples were taken from a phase I, first-in-human, multicenter, open-label dose-escalation trial of ivuxolimab. Adults with locally advanced or metastatic head and neck squamous cell, hepatocellular, melanoma or renal cell carcinoma were enrolled in the trial. Before TCR sequencing, CD4+ T cells and CD8+ T cells from peripheral blood were sorted into separate populations. Genomic DNA was isolated from the sorted cells so that the TCRbeta CDR3 region could be sequenced. The immunoSEQ Assay was used for sequencing of TCRbeta CDR3 regions. Not all clones reach the TCRdb copy of this immuneACCESS table, which keeps in-frame sequences only. Checked studies attribute under half of the gap to unresolved V genes and leave the rest unexplained. The sample includes 96,000 or so clones, with under 90% observed a single time. Together, the top ten hold roughly 5.8% of the sample.

On this clone itself: This receptor's antigen is unknown. Base-call qualities are not available, and no considerably larger clone is one nucleotide away.

Counted from cysteine to phenylalanine, this CDR3 has 15 amino acids. The DNA shown is the 45-base CDR3, in frame from base 1. CDR1 MNHEY and CDR2 SVGAGI are derived from the germline V gene. V loses 2 bases, J loses 1 base, and the germline ends lie 6 bases apart. The paper as a whole reports these results and caveats: On average, CD8+ T cells showed more expanded clones than CD4+ T cells after ivuxolimab. At doses from 0.1 to 3.0 mg/kg, clonal expansion was seen in both CD4+ and CD8+ blood T cells between baseline and week 6. Partial responders in the 0.1-3.0 mg/kg groups had among the lowest normalized peripheral clonal expansion, especially among CD8+ T cells. The antigen specificity of the peripheral T cells that underwent clonal expansion was not determined. Low levels of normalized T-cell clonal expansion were also seen in some nonresponding patients.

The sequence derives from an adult with an advanced solid tumor such as melanoma, head and neck, liver or kidney cancer. The sequence joins TRBV6-5 to TRBJ2-6, with no confident D gene call. The specimen was CD4+ or CD8+ T cells sorted from blood, collected in a trial of the OX40 agonist ivuxolimab. The CDR3 here reads CASSYSTSGANVLTF. The sequenced DNA is TGTGCCAGCAGTTACAGTACGTCTGGGGCCAACGTCCTGACTTTC.